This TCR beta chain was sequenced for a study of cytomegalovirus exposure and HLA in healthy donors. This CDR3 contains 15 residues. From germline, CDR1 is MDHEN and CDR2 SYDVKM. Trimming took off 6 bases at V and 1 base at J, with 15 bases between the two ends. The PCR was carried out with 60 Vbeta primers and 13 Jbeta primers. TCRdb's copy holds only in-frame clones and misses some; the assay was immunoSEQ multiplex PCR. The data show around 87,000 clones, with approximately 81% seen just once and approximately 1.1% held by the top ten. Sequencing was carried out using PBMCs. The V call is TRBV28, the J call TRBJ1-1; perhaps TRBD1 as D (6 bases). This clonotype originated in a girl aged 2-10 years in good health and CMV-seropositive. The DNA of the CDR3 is TGTGCCAGCAGAAATGAGGACAGAGCGAACACTGAAGCTTTCTTT. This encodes CASRNEDRANTEAFF.